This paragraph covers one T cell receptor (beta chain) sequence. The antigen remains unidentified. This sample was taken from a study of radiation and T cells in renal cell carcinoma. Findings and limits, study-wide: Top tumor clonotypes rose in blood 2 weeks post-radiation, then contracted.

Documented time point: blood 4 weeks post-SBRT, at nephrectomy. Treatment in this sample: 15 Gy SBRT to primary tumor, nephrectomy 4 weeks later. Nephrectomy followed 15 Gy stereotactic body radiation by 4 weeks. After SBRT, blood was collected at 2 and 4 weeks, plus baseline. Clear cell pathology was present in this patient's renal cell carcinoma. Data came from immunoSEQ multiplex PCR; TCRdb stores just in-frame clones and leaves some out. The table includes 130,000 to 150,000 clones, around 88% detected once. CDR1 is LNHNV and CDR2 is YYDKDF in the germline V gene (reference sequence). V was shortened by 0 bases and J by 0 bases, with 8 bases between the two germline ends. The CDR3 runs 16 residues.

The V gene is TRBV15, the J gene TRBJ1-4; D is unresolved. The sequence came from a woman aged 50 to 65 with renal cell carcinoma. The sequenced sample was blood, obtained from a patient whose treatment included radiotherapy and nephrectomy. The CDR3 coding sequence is TGTGCCACCAGCAGAGAGTACGCAGCAACTAATGAAAAACTGTTTTTT. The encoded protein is CATSREYAATNEKLFF.